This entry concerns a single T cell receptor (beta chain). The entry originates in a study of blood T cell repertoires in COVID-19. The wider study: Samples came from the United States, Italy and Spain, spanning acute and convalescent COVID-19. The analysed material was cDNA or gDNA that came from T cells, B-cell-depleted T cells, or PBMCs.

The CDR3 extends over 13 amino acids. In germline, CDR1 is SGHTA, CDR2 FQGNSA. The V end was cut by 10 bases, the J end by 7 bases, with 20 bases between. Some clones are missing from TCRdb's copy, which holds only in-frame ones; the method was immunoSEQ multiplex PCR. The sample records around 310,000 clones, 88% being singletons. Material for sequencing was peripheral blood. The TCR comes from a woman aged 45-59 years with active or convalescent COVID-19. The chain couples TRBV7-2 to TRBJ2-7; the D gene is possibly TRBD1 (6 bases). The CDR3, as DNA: TGTGCCACAGCTAGAGGACAGCTCTTGGAGCAGTACTTC. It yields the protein CATARGQLLEQYF. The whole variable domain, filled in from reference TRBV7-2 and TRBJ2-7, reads GAGVSQSPSNKVTEKGKDVELRCDPISGHTALYWYRQSLGQGLEFLIYFQGNSAPDKSGLPSDRFSAERTGGSVSTLTIQRTQQEDSAVYLCATARGQLLEQYFGPGTRLTVT.